The TCR beta chain described here comes from a study of cytomegalovirus exposure and HLA in healthy donors. J gave up 1 base and V 3 bases, and 4 bases lay outside the gene matches. Germline CDR1 is MNHEY and CDR2 is SMNVEV (reference sequence). The CDR3 length is 17 residues. This PCR relied on a set of 60 Vbeta primers and 13 Jbeta primers. Using immunoSEQ multiplex PCR, the repertoire was profiled, and TCRdb retains in-frame clones only, with some absent. Found here are 120,000 to 150,000 clones, roughly 80% of them singletons; the top ten hold around 4.5%. The origin of this receptor is a woman between 35 and 50 years old in good health and CMV-seropositive. The gene calls are TRBV27 and TRBJ2-1; 12 bases are a match to TRBD2. Sequenced input: PBMCs. The CDR3 spells CASSLGLAGRSYNEQFF. In DNA form, the CDR3 reads TGTGCCAGCAGTTTGGGACTAGCGGGTCGTTCCTACAATGAGCAGTTCTTC.